The entry that follows covers one TCR beta chain sequence. Its specificity is not known. V lost 4 bases, J lost 3 bases, and 2 bases stayed unmatched. The CDR3 length is 14 residues. CDR1 SGHNT and CDR2 YYREEE come from the germline V gene (reference sequence). Researchers ran the PCR with 60 Vbeta and 13 Jbeta primers. Sequencing used immunoSEQ multiplex PCR; TCRdb keeps in-frame clones, though not all of them. The data show about 160,000 clones, approximately 83% seen once. Participants comprised healthy donors of bone marrow. The entry originates in a study of cytomegalovirus exposure and HLA in healthy donors. Findings and limits, study-wide: Using a false discovery rate of 0.05, a later analysis showed that 16,951 TCR beta sequences were associated with HLA alleles.

The chain employs TRBV5-4 and TRBJ1-3; 9 bases map to TRBD1. Sequencing was performed on PBMCs. This receptor was obtained from a woman under 30 in good health and CMV-seronegative. This CDR3 reads CASSQTGGGNTIYF. The DNA of the CDR3 is TGTGCCAGCAGCCAGACAGGGGGTGGAAACACCATATATTTT. Supplemented by reference TRBV5-4 and TRBJ1-3, the full variable domain reads ETGVTQSPTHLIKTRGQQVTLRCSSQSGHNTVSWYQQALGQGPQFIFQYYREEENGRGNFPPRFSGLQFPNYSSELNVNALELDDSALYLCASSQTGGGNTIYFGEGSWLTVV.